The entry that follows covers one T cell receptor beta chain sequence. Its antigen is as yet unknown. CD4+ cells yielded CD45RA+ naive and CD45RA-negative memory subsets. This CDR3 region has 16 residues. V shed 1 base, J shed 4 bases, and the junction held 7 bases outside the gene matches. CDR1 is SNHLY and CDR2 is FYNNEI in the germline V gene. The data stem from a study of shared clonotypes between healthy human individuals. Whole-study findings and limits: There were few donors, and this limited the genetic and exposure-history diversity represented.

Each sorted subset replicate got 200 ng genomic DNA, 30,000 or so genomes. Clones were sequenced by immunoSEQ multiplex PCR, and TCRdb holds only the in-frame ones, with some missing. Of millions of clones detected, over 85% appear once; the ten largest clones hold more than 0.1%. The sequenced sample consisted of naive CD4+ T cells sorted from blood. Subset denoted: CD45RA+ positively selected. This TCR was recovered from a man younger than 35 in good health. The chain employs TRBV2 and TRBJ1-2; 9 bases fit TRBD1. DNA of the CDR3: TGTGCCAGCAGTGAAGGGGGACAGGGTTTAGGCTATGGCTACACCTTC. Amino acid sequence: CASSEGGQGLGYGYTF.